These 14 T cell receptor beta chains were sequenced from one sample in a study of CD8 T cells in Susac syndrome (dated by TCRdb to between 2018 and 2021). Library preparation employed the immunoSEQ multiplex PCR assay. RNA was extracted using the RNeasy kit, and roughly 0.5 to 1 ug of the RNA was reverse transcribed with random hexamers. Through fastp at Q25 and MiXCR, TCRdb rebuilt clones from the public reads, retaining in-frame beta chains. Merged by CDR3 protein, the rows form single entries marked with the most common genes and DNA. A total of about 280,000 distinct CDR3 sequences appear in this sample, approximately 85% of them only once. The ten top clones hold over 0.1% of the sample. The sequenced material came from CD8+ T cells from PBMCs. Source of these receptors: a human donor with multiple sclerosis.

The chain employs TRBV6-5 and TRBJ2-1; tentatively, D is TRBD2 (6 bases). The germline gives CDR1 MNHEY, CDR2 SVGAGI. The CDR3 has 15 amino acids. V dropped 3 bases and J dropped 6 bases, with 15 bases sitting between them. This CDR3 reads CASSYAGSYVNEQFF. In DNA, the CDR3 is TGTGCCAGCAGTTATGCGGGAAGTTACGTCAATGAGCAGTTCTTC.

The chain employs TRBV7-9 and TRBJ2-7; D call uncertain. The CDR3 runs to 12 residues. From germline, CDR1 is SEHNR and CDR2 FQNEAQ (reference sequence). V was trimmed by 5 bases and J by 5 bases, leaving 10 bases between them. Here the CDR3 DNA reads TGTGCCAGCAGCCGCCCTGGGGACGAGCAGTACTTC. Its translation is CASSRPGDEQYF.

This clonotype was detected once. The rearrangement uses TRBV11-2 and TRBJ2-1; 7 nucleotides line up with TRBD1. This CDR3 comprises 13 residues. V trimming: 7 bases; J trimming: 4 bases; junction bases outside the gene matches: 4. Germline CDR1 is SGHAT and CDR2 is FQNNGV. The CDR3 loop reads CASTLGQYNEQFF. CDR3 sequence (DNA): TGTGCCAGCACCCTGGGACAGTACAATGAGCAGTTCTTC.

This chain connects TRBV14 to TRBJ1-2; D remains unclear. The V end lost 0 bases, the J end lost 0 bases, and 11 bases lay between the germline ends. The CDR3 runs 16 residues. CDR1 and CDR2 (germline): SGHDN, FVKESK. CDR3 sequence reads: CASSQERSAANYGYTF. CDR3 coding DNA: TGTGCCAGCAGCCAAGAGAGATCGGCAGCTAACTATGGCTACACCTTC.

This chain links TRBV10-3 with TRBJ1-5; D not resolved. This CDR3 is built from 15 residues. Germline V gene lookup returns CDR1 ENHRY and CDR2 SYGVKD. With 5 bases removed from V and 8 bases from J, the gap between germline ends came to 19 bases. The CDR3 spells CAISPNSDSREPQHF. The CDR3, as DNA: TGTGCCATCAGTCCTAACTCAGACTCCCGGGAGCCCCAGCATTTT.

The chain has TRBV28 and TRBJ1-1; a weak D match, TRBD1 (5 bases). Trimming removed 10 bases from V and 0 bases from J, with 18 bases in between. This CDR3 region has 15 residues. From germline, CDR1 is MDHEN and CDR2 SYDVKM. The CDR3 region is CAIRALRDLNTEAFF. The CDR3 DNA sequence: TGTGCCATCAGAGCCCTCAGGGATCTGAACACTGAAGCTTTCTTT. Based on the CDR3 plus reference TRBV28 and TRBJ1-1, the full variable domain is DVKVTQSSRYLVKRTGEKVFLECVQDMDHENMFWYRQDPGLGLRLIYFSYDVKMKEKGDIPEGYSVSREKKERFSLILESASTNQTSMYLCAIRALRDLNTEAFFGQGTRLTVV.

In DNA, the CDR3 is TGTGCCAGCAGCTCAGCGGGGGGTCTCCGTCGCCCCTACGAGCAGTACTTC. Encoded protein: CASSSAGGLRRPYEQYF. The chain recombines TRBV11-3 with TRBJ2-7; 9 bases fit TRBD2. V shed 4 bases and J 2 bases; nucleotides not matched to a gene: 12. CDR1 is SGHNT, CDR2 YENEEA, per germline. The CDR3 has 17 amino acids.

Notes on this clonotype: The DNA is left out, because the CDR3 cannot be placed on it with certainty; the CDR3 is given as TCRdb lists it. This chain connects TRBV19 to TRBJ2-2; the table assigns TRBD2, which was not confirmed against the DNA. The CDR3 has 17 residues if both end residues are counted. Germline V gene lookup returns CDR1 LNHDA and CDR2 SQIVND (reference sequence). The CDR3 loop reads CATSGPASGRNPGSCFF.

V is TRBV6-5 and J is TRBJ2-5; D not resolved. The germline V gene encodes CDR1 MNHEY and CDR2 SVGAGI. The CDR3 contains 12 residues. The V gene lost 4 bases and the J gene lost 5 bases, with 8 bases spanning the gap. CDR3 amino acids: CASSWGSETQYF. In DNA, the CDR3 is TGTGCCAGCAGTTGGGGTTCTGAGACCCAGTACTTC.

The chain uses TRBV6-5 and TRBJ2-7; tentative D call: TRBD2 (5 bases). Trimming pared 2 bases from V and 2 bases from J, leaving 13 bases between. Germline values: CDR1 MNHEY, CDR2 SVGAGI. The CDR3 runs 15 residues. DNA of the CDR3: TGTGCCAGCAGTTACGGGCGGGCAGCCACCTACGAGCAGTACTTC. Translated, it gives CASSYGRAATYEQYF.

The CDR3 sequence: CASRYAETQYF. CDR3 in DNA: TGTGCCAGCAGATACGCAGAGACCCAGTACTTC. The chain recombines TRBV6-1 with TRBJ2-5; D ambiguous. The CDR3 has 11 residues. In germline, CDR1 is MNHNS, CDR2 SASEGT. Trimming pared 6 bases from V and 4 bases from J, leaving 6 bases between.

The chain recombines TRBV5-1 with TRBJ1-5; 10 positions agree with TRBD1. From germline, CDR1 is SGHRS and CDR2 YFSETQ. After removal of 3 bases from V and 4 bases from J, the junction contained 4 bases not matched to a gene. The CDR3 has 15 residues. This chain's CDR3 is CASSSGTGANQPQHF. For the CDR3, the DNA is TGCGCCAGCAGCTCCGGGACAGGGGCTAATCAGCCCCAGCATTTT. The entire variable domain, with the rest obtained from reference TRBV5-1 and TRBJ1-5, is as follows: KAGVTQTPRYLIKTRGQQVTLSCSPISGHRSVSWYQQTPGQGLQFLFEYFSETQRNKGNFPGRFSGRQFSNSRSEMNVSTLELGDSALYLCASSSGTGANQPQHFGDGTRLSIL.

This chain connects TRBV30 to TRBJ2-3; D is possibly TRBD1 or TRBD2 (5 bases each). Germline V CDR1 and CDR2: GTSNPN, SVGIG (reference sequence). The CDR3 has 17 amino acids. V lost 0 bases, J lost 5 bases, and 21 bases lay in between. The CDR3 DNA reads as TGTGCCTGGAGTGTAACGGATCCGGGGCGAGTAGAAGATACGCAGTATTTT. As protein: CAWSVTDPGRVEDTQYF. The variable domain in full, completed from reference TRBV30 and TRBJ2-3, reads SQTIHQWPATLVQPVGSPLSLECTVEGTSNPNLYWYRQAAGRGLQLLFYSVGIGQISSEVPQNLSASRPQDRQFILSSKKLLLSDSGFYLCAWSVTDPGRVEDTQYFGPGTRLTVL.

This clonotype was found a few times. V usage is TRBV2 and J usage is TRBJ2-7, with 11 bases matching TRBD2. J gave up 2 bases and V 1 base, and 7 bases lay outside the gene matches. This CDR3 spans 17 amino acids. Germline V gene lookup returns CDR1 SNHLY and CDR2 FYNNEI. The chain's CDR3 is CASSEGRGLAAPYEQYF. The DNA of the CDR3 is TGTGCCAGCAGTGAAGGCCGGGGACTAGCGGCACCCTACGAGCAGTACTTC.